This is a list of T cell receptor beta chains from one sample in a study of chemoradiotherapy in HPV16-positive cancers. This table comes from immunoSEQ multiplex PCR, and its TCRdb copy is limited to in-frame clones, with some not included. The sample lists fewer than 70,000 clones; more than 90% were seen once. The sequences come from blood, collected from a patient who underwent chemoradiotherapy. The source is a human donor with HPV-associated anogenital cancer. Each CDR3 is given with its conserved first and last residue. Fields, in order: V gene, CDR3 length, D gene, clone size, J gene, CDR3 DNA, CDR3 protein. A D gene is named only where the DNA matches it firmly. Expanded clones are given a class, and other clones once, few, many or no size at all.

V: TRBV5-6
length: 15
D: NA
size: NA
J: TRBJ1-3
DNA: TGTGCCAGCAGCTTGGCGCTTAACTCTGGAAACACCATATATTTT
CDR3: CASSLALNSGNTIYF

V: TRBV5-5
length: 14
D: TRBD1
size: NA
J: TRBJ1-4
DNA: TGTGCCAGCAGCTTATGGGGACAGGGGGAAAAACTGTTTTTT
CDR3: CASSLWGQGEKLFF

V: TRBV19
length: 14
D: TRBD1
size: once
J: TRBJ2-3
DNA: TGTGCCAGTAGTATTGGGACAGGGTTGGATACGCAGTATTTT
CDR3: CASSIGTGLDTQYF

V: TRBV4-2
length: 16
D: TRBD2
size: NA
J: TRBJ2-3
DNA: TGTGCCAGCAGCCAAGAGGGTAGCGGGGGTTCAGATACGCAGTATTTT
CDR3: CASSQEGSGGSDTQYF

V: TRBV7-2
length: 16
D: TRBD2
size: NA
J: TRBJ2-3
DNA: TGTGCCAGCAGCTTAGCAGGGCTAGCGGGATCAGATACGCAGTATTTT
CDR3: CASSLAGLAGSDTQYF

V: TRBV6-5
length: 14
D: NA
size: NA
J: TRBJ1-5
DNA: TGTGCCAGCAGTGGGGGCATGGGCAATCAGCCCCAGCATTTT
CDR3: CASSGGMGNQPQHF

V: TRBV11-2
length: 14
D: NA
size: NA
J: TRBJ1-1
DNA: TGTGCCAGCAGCCCGGGATGGGATGTAGCTGAAGCTTTCTTT
CDR3: CASSPGWDVAEAFF

V: TRBV9
length: 14
D: NA
size: NA
J: TRBJ2-5
DNA: TGTGCCAGCAGCCTCCCGGGTAGCTTGGAAACCCAGTACTTC
CDR3: CASSLPGSLETQYF

V: TRBV12-5
length: 14
D: NA
size: NA
J: TRBJ2-1
DNA: TGTGCTAGTGGCCGTGACCCAAACGAGAATGAGCAGTTCTTC
CDR3: CASGRDPNENEQFF

V: TRBV5-4
length: 18
D: TRBD1
size: NA
J: TRBJ2-6
DNA: TGTGCCAGCAGCTTTACAGGGGGCGTAGGATCTGGGGCCAACGTCCTGACTTTC
CDR3: CASSFTGGVGSGANVLTF

V: TRBV5-4
length: 14
D: NA
size: NA
J: TRBJ2-7
DNA: TGTGCCAGCAGCTTGTGGGGCAGCTCCTACGAGCAGTACTTC
CDR3: CASSLWGSSYEQYF

V: TRBV29-1
length: 12
D: NA
size: once
J: TRBJ2-7
DNA: TGCAGCGTTGAAGGCCGGTCCTACGAGCAGTACTTC
CDR3: CSVEGRSYEQYF

V: TRBV18
length: 13
D: NA
size: NA
J: TRBJ2-7
DNA: TGTGCCAGCTCACCACGACGGACCTACGAGCAGTACTTC
CDR3: CASSPRRTYEQYF

V: TRBV13
length: 14
D: NA
size: NA
J: TRBJ2-3
DNA: TGTGCCAGCGAAGGTGGGGGGGCGACAGATACGCAGTATTTT
CDR3: CASEGGGATDTQYF

V: TRBV2
length: 15
D: TRBD1
size: NA
J: TRBJ1-4
DNA: TGTGCCAGCAGGGACAGGGGGCGAGCTAATGAAAAACTGTTTTTT
CDR3: CASRDRGRANEKLFF

V: TRBV11-1
length: 15
D: NA
size: NA
J: TRBJ2-7
DNA: TGTGCCAGCAGTTATGTCTACGGGAGCAACTACGAGCAGTACTTC
CDR3: CASSYVYGSNYEQYF

V: TRBV7-2
length: 14
D: NA
size: NA
J: TRBJ1-6
DNA: TGTGCCAGCAGCTTATCCATCTATAATTCACCCCTCCACTTT
CDR3: CASSLSIYNSPLHF

V: TRBV29-1
length: 11
D: NA
size: NA
J: TRBJ2-5
DNA: TGCAGCGTTACAGGGTTGGAGACCCAGTACTTC
CDR3: CSVTGLETQYF

V: TRBV6-5
length: 14
D: NA
size: NA
J: TRBJ2-7
DNA: TGTGCCAGCAGTTACCTCGGCGGCGGCTACGAGCAGTACTTC
CDR3: CASSYLGGGYEQYF

V: TRBV4-2
length: 19
D: TRBD2
size: NA
J: TRBJ2-2
DNA: TGTGCCAGCAGCCGCGCCGGACTAGCGGGGGATCGGGACACCGGGGAGCTGTTTTTT
CDR3: CASSRAGLAGDRDTGELFF

V: TRBV19
length: 14
D: NA
size: NA
J: TRBJ1-2
DNA: TGTGCCAGTAGTATGCGGGACGGACCTTATGGCTACACCTTC
CDR3: CASSMRDGPYGYTF

V: TRBV6-5
length: 14
D: NA
size: NA
J: TRBJ2-5
DNA: TGTGCCAGCAGTTACTCGATGGTAAAAGAGACCCAGTACTTC
CDR3: CASSYSMVKETQYF

V: TRBV29-1
length: 10
D: NA
size: NA
J: TRBJ1-1
DNA: TGCAGCGTAGCCAACACTGAAGCTTTCTTT
CDR3: CSVANTEAFF

V: TRBV7-8
length: 13
D: NA
size: once
J: TRBJ2-7
DNA: TGTGCCAGCAGCGCGGGACAGAGATACGAGCAGTACTTC
CDR3: CASSAGQRYEQYF

V: TRBV30
length: 12
D: NA
size: NA
J: TRBJ1-2
DNA: TGTGCCTGGAGTGACAGGGTTTCCGGCTACACCTTC
CDR3: CAWSDRVSGYTF

V: TRBV5-4
length: 13
D: TRBD2
size: NA
J: TRBJ2-7
DNA: TGTGCCAGCAGCGCTAGCGGGATCTACGAGCAGTACTTC
CDR3: CASSASGIYEQYF

V: TRBV2
length: 13
D: NA
size: NA
J: TRBJ2-6
DNA: TGTGCCAGCAGTGAAGCGCTTCTCTCCGTCCTGACTTTC
CDR3: CASSEALLSVLTF

V: TRBV19
length: 14
D: NA
size: NA
J: TRBJ2-5
DNA: TGTGCCAGTAGTATTGAAGGGGGACCAGAGACCCAGTACTTC
CDR3: CASSIEGGPETQYF

V: TRBV19
length: 12
D: NA
size: NA
J: TRBJ2-2
DNA: TGTGCCAGTAATCCGAACACCGGGGAGCTGTTTTTT
CDR3: CASNPNTGELFF

V: TRBV7-8
length: 16
D: NA
size: NA
J: TRBJ2-2
DNA: TGTGCCAGCAGCTTAGTCCCGACTTTGGTAGGCGGGGAGCTGTTTTTT
CDR3: CASSLVPTLVGGELFF

V: TRBV6-5
length: 14
D: NA
size: NA
J: TRBJ1-6
DNA: TGTGCCGCACGGGAGGGACGGGTAAATTCACCCCTCCACTTT
CDR3: CAAREGRVNSPLHF

V: TRBV6-5
length: 16
D: NA
size: NA
J: TRBJ1-1
DNA: TGTGCCAGCAGTTCCCGGGACTCATGGGACCTCACTGAAGCTTTCTTT
CDR3: CASSSRDSWDLTEAFF

V: TRBV5-1
length: 18
D: TRBD2
size: NA
J: TRBJ2-2
DNA: TGCGCCAGCAGTTGGACTAGCGGGAGTTCGCCGAACACCGGGGAGCTGTTTTTT
CDR3: CASSWTSGSSPNTGELFF

V: TRBV11-3
length: 14
D: TRBD2
size: NA
J: TRBJ2-6
DNA: TGTGCCAGCAGCTCGAAGCGGGGGTCCAACGTCCTGACTTTC
CDR3: CASSSKRGSNVLTF

V: TRBV7-2
length: 14
D: TRBD2
size: once
J: TRBJ2-1
DNA: TGTGCCAGCAAGGCGGGGGGGCCAACGAATGAGCAGTTCTTC
CDR3: CASKAGGPTNEQFF

V: TRBV29-1
length: 15
D: NA
size: NA
J: TRBJ2-3
DNA: TGCAGCGTTTTGGTAGGCAGGACGAGCACAGATACGCAGTATTTT
CDR3: CSVLVGRTSTDTQYF

V: TRBV21-1
length: 16
D: NA
size: NA
J: TRBJ2-5
DNA: TGTGCCAGCAGCATCGTTACCGGGTCCACCACGGAGACCCAGTACTTC
CDR3: CASSIVTGSTTETQYF

V: TRBV7-2
length: 15
D: NA
size: NA
J: TRBJ1-1
DNA: TGTGCCAGCAGCTTAGCTACAGGGCTCCACACTGAAGCTTTCTTT
CDR3: CASSLATGLHTEAFF

V: TRBV5-1
length: 15
D: NA
size: NA
J: TRBJ2-6
DNA: TGCGCCAGCAGCTTTATTAGCTCTGGGGCCAACGTCCTGACTTTC
CDR3: CASSFISSGANVLTF

V: TRBV4-3
length: 15
D: NA
size: NA
J: TRBJ2-5
DNA: TGCGCCAGCAGCCCTGGCAGGGACTCCCAAGAGACCCAGTACTTC
CDR3: CASSPGRDSQETQYF

V: TRBV5-1
length: 14
D: NA
size: NA
J: TRBJ2-5
DNA: TGCGCCAGCAGCGGCGGGACTTCCGTAGAGACCCAGTACTTC
CDR3: CASSGGTSVETQYF

V: TRBV2
length: 15
D: TRBD1
size: NA
J: TRBJ2-1
DNA: TGTGCCAGCCGACCCATCCGACAGGGCTCCAATGAGCAGTTCTTC
CDR3: CASRPIRQGSNEQFF

V: TRBV6-1
length: 15
D: NA
size: NA
J: TRBJ1-1
DNA: TGTGCCAGCAGTGAAATAGGACAGACTGCGACTGAAGCTTTCTTT
CDR3: CASSEIGQTATEAFF

V: TRBV5-1
length: 18
D: TRBD2
size: NA
J: TRBJ2-7
DNA: TGCGCCAGCAGCTTGGCCGGGACTAGCGGGGGGCGGACCTACGAGCAGTACTTC
CDR3: CASSLAGTSGGRTYEQYF

V: TRBV11-2
length: 14
D: NA
size: NA
J: TRBJ2-7
DNA: TGTGCCAGCAGCTCCCCAGGTGGGAGTAAGGAGCAGTACTTC
CDR3: CASSSPGGSKEQYF

V: TRBV12-5
length: 14
D: TRBD1
size: once
J: TRBJ1-1
DNA: TGTGCTAGTGGTCCGCCGGGACAGGGCACTGAAGCTTTCTTT
CDR3: CASGPPGQGTEAFF

V: TRBV2
length: 13
D: NA
size: NA
J: TRBJ2-5
DNA: TGTGCCAGCAGTGGACTAGTTGAAGAGACCCAGTACTTC
CDR3: CASSGLVEETQYF

V: TRBV29-1
length: 19
D: TRBD1
size: NA
J: TRBJ1-2
DNA: TGCAGCGCCAGTGGGGTTGGTTCGAGACAGGGTCGCAATAACTATGGCTACACCTTC
CDR3: CSASGVGSRQGRNNYGYTF

V: TRBV7-7
length: 13
D: NA
size: once
J: TRBJ2-1
DNA: TGTGCTAGCTCCTTAAGTTATAGCGATGAGCAGTTCTTC
CDR3: CASSLSYSDEQFF